These 7 T cell receptor beta chains share one sample of origin, sequenced in a study of Graves' ophthalmopathy and Graves' hyperthyroidism. RNA transcripts provided the template for amplifying TCR beta CDR3 regions. Second-round multiplex PCR followed a first-round RT-PCR using HTBI primers. TCRdb re-called the multiplex PCR reads with MiXCR, one entry per CDR3 protein. Of around 1.1 million distinct CDR3 sequences listed, approximately 35% were seen once; the top ten hold over 8.5%. Material for sequencing was peripheral blood or thyroid tissue (not recorded which). The origin of the receptors is an adult man with Graves' hyperthyroidism.

The CDR3 nucleotides are TGTGCCAGCACCCGGACAGGGGGAGGGCGGGACTATGGCTACACCTTC. Translation: CASTRTGGGRDYGYTF. This chain uses TRBV9 with TRBJ1-2; 10 bases match TRBD1. Germline V gene sequence: CDR1 SGDLS, CDR2 YYNGEE. The V segment lost 6 bases and the J segment 3 bases; nucleotides outside the gene matches: 11. The CDR3 length is 16 residues. Looking up the rest from reference TRBV9 and TRBJ1-2 gives the full variable domain: DSGVTQTPKHLITATGQRVTLRCSPRSGDLSVYWYQQSLDQGLQFLIQYYNGEERAKGNILERFSAQQFPDLHSELNLSSLELGDSALYFCASTRTGGGRDYGYTFGSGTRLTVV.

The genes are TRBV19 and TRBJ2-2; D not certain. Trimming took off 9 bases at V and 1 base at J, with 15 bases between the two ends. The length of the CDR3 is 15 residues. CDR1 and CDR2 from the germline V gene are LNHDA and SQIVND (reference sequence). The CDR3 sequence is CASRVSHWNTGELFF. Here the CDR3 DNA reads TGTGCCAGCCGGGTTAGTCATTGGAACACCGGGGAGCTGTTTTTT.

There are many counts of this clonotype. The chain is built from TRBV29-1 and TRBJ1-1; D perhaps matches TRBD1 (5 bases). V lost 6 bases and J 4 bases, leaving 9 bases between the germline ends. The CDR3 consists of 11 residues. Per germline, CDR1 SQVTM and CDR2 ANQGSEA. The CDR3 sequence is CSVYGATEAFF. The CDR3 region has the DNA TGCAGCGTGTATGGGGCCACTGAAGCTTTCTTT.

This rearrangement joins TRBV20-1 to TRBJ1-4, with D maybe TRBD1 (5 bases). Trimming left V 6 bases short and J 10 bases short, with 15 bases between. Germline CDR1 reads DFQATT; CDR2 reads SNEGSKA (reference sequence). CDR3 length: 12 amino acids. The CDR3 loop is CSAVRDVGKLFF. The CDR3 region has the DNA TGCAGTGCCGTCCGGGACGTAGGAAAACTGTTTTTT.

This chain uses TRBV20-1 with TRBJ2-7, with D possibly being TRBD1 (6 bases). The CDR3 contains 16 residues. V lost 0 bases to trimming and J lost 4 bases, with 19 bases between them. Germline values: CDR1 DFQATT, CDR2 SNEGSKA (reference sequence). Here the CDR3 reads CSARDMFGGLFYEQYF. For the CDR3, the DNA is TGCAGTGCTAGAGATATGTTTGGGGGCCTCTTTTACGAGCAGTACTTC.

The J gene is TRBJ2-7, the V gene TRBV7-3, with 8 bases fitting TRBD1. The CDR3 consists of 17 residues. With V trimmed by 5 bases and J by 3 bases, 15 bases remained unmatched. The germline CDR1 and CDR2 sequences are SGHTA and FQGTGA. The CDR3 nucleotides are TGTGCCAGCAGCCGTGACAGGGGCAGTCCGCGCGGCTACGAGCAGTACTTC. It translates to CASSRDRGSPRGYEQYF.

This clonotype was picked up a small number of times. The rearrangement links TRBV25-1 to TRBJ2-3; 7 bases agree with TRBD1. This CDR3 has 18 residues. The germline V gene has CDR1 MGHDK and CDR2 SYGVNS. The V and J ends lost 2 bases and 2 bases, in that order; junction bases with no gene match: 13. The CDR3 here is CASSETRWQGVTTDTQYF. The DNA for the CDR3 is TGTGCCAGCAGTGAAACTCGGTGGCAGGGGGTAACCACAGATACGCAGTATTTT.